Following are 21 T cell receptor beta chains from one sample sequenced in a study of cytomegalovirus exposure and HLA in healthy donors. 60 Vbeta and 13 Jbeta primers were used in PCR. TCRdb's copy holds only in-frame clones and misses some; the assay was immunoSEQ multiplex PCR. The table has some 190,000 clones, around 90% seen once. Sequencing used PBMCs. The receptor set was obtained from a boy aged 2 to 9 in good health and CMV-seronegative.

V gene TRBV2 combines with J gene TRBJ2-3; maybe TRBD2 (6 bases). The CDR3 extends over 11 amino acids. The ends were cut back, 7 bases at V and 6 bases at J, with 8 bases in the middle. The germline V gene has CDR1 SNHLY and CDR2 FYNNEI. The CDR3 spells CASTAGDTQYF. CDR3 DNA sequence: TGTGCCAGCACGGCGGGGGATACGCAGTATTTT.

This clone turned up a few times. The V gene is TRBV5-1, the J gene TRBJ1-4, with D tentatively TRBD1 (5 bases). Trimming took 5 bases from V and 7 from J, leaving 18 bases between them. Germline loops: CDR1 SGHRS, CDR2 YFSETQ. This CDR3 has 15 residues. The CDR3 here is CASSVGLSRGEKLFF. CDR3 bases: TGCGCCAGCAGTGTGGGGCTCTCTAGGGGTGAAAAACTGTTTTTT.

The chain combines TRBV6-1 with TRBJ2-1; 9 bases are a match to TRBD2. Germline CDR1 MNHNS, CDR2 SASEGT. This CDR3 is 16 amino acids long. Trimming removed 4 bases from V and 5 bases from J; junction bases left unmatched: 9. CDR3 sequence reads: CASSAKTSGLHNEQFF. CDR3 coding DNA: TGTGCCAGCAGTGCCAAGACTAGCGGACTTCACAATGAGCAGTTCTTC.

This clone was observed a single time. The rearrangement uses TRBV19 and TRBJ2-3; D might be TRBD2 (5 bases). CDR3 length: 14 residues. Germline V gene data show CDR1 as LNHDA and CDR2 as SQIVND (reference sequence). The V end was cut by 2 bases, the J end by 1 base, with 7 bases between. The CDR3 loop is CASSIMRGTDTQYF. The CDR3 DNA is TGTGCCAGTAGTATAATGAGGGGCACAGATACGCAGTATTTT.

The chain recombines TRBV28 with TRBJ2-7, with D maybe TRBD2 (5 bases). CDR1 and CDR2 from the germline V gene are MDHEN and SYDVKM. The V end was cut by 3 bases, the J end by 2 bases, with 11 bases between. CDR3 size: 14 residues. The CDR3 protein is CASSFVGETYEQYF. DNA of the CDR3: TGTGCCAGCAGTTTCGTCGGGGAGACCTACGAGCAGTACTTC.

V is TRBV6-4 and J is TRBJ2-2; 11 nucleotides match TRBD2. The CDR3 runs to 17 residues. Germline CDR1 is MRHNA and CDR2 is SNTAGT. V lost 4 bases, J lost 0 bases, and 4 bases stayed unmatched. The CDR3 region has the DNA TGTGCCAGCAGTGCCAGTAGCGGGGGGGCGAACACCGGGGAGCTGTTTTTT. This translates into CASSASSGGANTGELFF.

The chain joins TRBV6-6 to TRBJ1-1; 9 bases agree with TRBD1. The length of the CDR3 is 14 residues. Per the germline V gene, CDR1 is MNHNY and CDR2 is SVGAGI (reference sequence). The junction had 6 bases not matched to a gene; V was cut back by 7 bases and J by 3 bases. The CDR3 bases are TGTGCCAGCACCAGACAGGGGGATTACACTGAAGCTTTCTTT. The encoded protein is CASTRQGDYTEAFF.

This chain uses TRBV6-1 with TRBJ1-5; D is uncertain. Germline CDR1 MNHNS, CDR2 SASEGT. With 11 bases removed from V and 4 bases from J, the gap between germline ends came to 12 bases. The CDR3 totals 12 residues. The CDR3, as DNA: TGTGCCTCCACCCTACCTAATCAGCCCCAGCATTTT. Amino acids: CASTLPNQPQHF.

The chain's CDR3 is CASRDRGQETQYF. DNA for the CDR3: TGTGCCAGTAGAGACAGGGGGCAAGAGACCCAGTACTTC. This chain links TRBV19 with TRBJ2-5; 9 bases line up with TRBD1. The CDR3 is 13 residues long. The junction had 1 base not matched to a gene; V was cut back by 6 bases and J by 2 bases. Germline values: CDR1 LNHDA, CDR2 SQIVND (reference sequence). Full variable domain (remainder filled in from reference TRBV19 and TRBJ2-5): DGGITQSPKYLFRKEGQNVTLSCEQNLNHDAMYWYRQDPGQGLRLIYYSQIVNDFQKGDIAEGYSVSREKKESFPLTVTSAQKNPTAFYLCASRDRGQETQYFGPGTRLLVL.

The J gene is TRBJ1-4, the V gene TRBV28; maybe TRBD1 (5 bases). Germline V gene lookup returns CDR1 MDHEN and CDR2 SYDVKM. This CDR3 is 13 amino acids long. V was cut by 6 bases and J by 11 bases, with 16 bases left in between. The CDR3 bases are TGTGCCAGCAGCGCACCCCCAGGGAAGAAACTGTTTTTT. Its protein product is CASSAPPGKKLFF.

The chain couples TRBV7-9 to TRBJ2-3; TRBD1 agrees at 7 bases. Unmatched junction bases numbered 5, after V lost 3 bases and J lost 5 bases. Germline V gene data show CDR1 as SEHNR and CDR2 as FQNEAQ (reference sequence). This CDR3 is built from 14 residues. The CDR3 coding sequence is TGTGCCAGCAGCTTCGGGCAGGGGGTAGATACGCAGTATTTT. Translated: CASSFGQGVDTQYF. Using reference TRBV7-9 and TRBJ2-3 for the parts outside the CDR3, the full variable domain is DTGVSQNPRHKITKRGQNVTFRCDPISEHNRLYWYRQTLGQGPEFLTYFQNEAQLEKSRLLSDRFSAERPKGSFSTLEIQRTEQGDSAMYLCASSFGQGVDTQYFGPGTRLTVL.

V and J are TRBV30 and TRBJ2-7; TRBD2 aligns across 7 bases. Germline V gene lookup returns CDR1 GTSNPN and CDR2 SVGIG (reference sequence). This CDR3 has 12 residues. V shed 7 bases, J shed 3 bases, and the junction held 6 bases outside the gene matches. The CDR3, as DNA: TGTGCCTCTGGGGACTATAACTACGAGCAGTACTTC. It translates to CASGDYNYEQYF.

The CDR3 DNA is TGTGCCAGCAGTTCCGAGGACAGGAGGCTCAATCAGCCCCAGCATTTT. It yields the protein CASSSEDRRLNQPQHF. The V and J genes are TRBV28 and TRBJ1-5; 7 nucleotides line up with TRBD1. V was pared by 4 bases and J by 3 bases, with 9 bases of the junction left unmatched. The CDR3 loop spans 16 amino acids. From germline, CDR1 is MDHEN and CDR2 SYDVKM.

The chain is built from TRBV5-5 and TRBJ2-3; no definite D call. Trimming stripped 3 bases from V and 5 bases from J, with 7 bases between. The CDR3 extends over 12 amino acids. CDR1 and CDR2 from the germline V gene are SGHKS and YYEKEE (reference sequence). The CDR3 DNA reads as TGTGCCAGCAGCTCTGCTATAGATACGCAGTATTTT. Its protein is CASSSAIDTQYF.

V usage is TRBV19 and J usage is TRBJ2-1, with 9 nucleotides matching TRBD2. Germline trimming cut 5 bases from V and 5 bases from J; bases unmatched to any gene: 10. From germline, CDR1 is LNHDA and CDR2 SQIVND (reference sequence). There are 16 residues in the CDR3. The CDR3 protein is CASSPVLAGGDNEQFF. Here the CDR3 DNA reads TGTGCCAGTAGTCCCGTGCTTGCGGGGGGGGACAATGAGCAGTTCTTC.

This clone was detected only once. The J gene is TRBJ2-3, the V gene TRBV7-3; D is perhaps TRBD2 (7 bases). Germline CDR1 and CDR2: SGHTA and FQGTGA. The V gene lost 1 base and the J gene lost 5 bases, with 13 bases spanning the gap. The CDR3 is 15 residues long. The CDR3: CASSLKREGGDTQYF. For the CDR3, the DNA is TGTGCCAGCAGCTTAAAGCGGGAAGGGGGAGATACGCAGTATTTT.

The rearrangement links TRBV29-1 to TRBJ1-1, with D hard to call. There are 10 residues in the CDR3. The V and J ends lost 6 bases and 1 base respectively, with 3 bases between them. CDR1 and CDR2 (germline): SQVTM, ANQGSEA. CDR3 coding DNA: TGCAGCGTCAGGAACACTGAAGCTTTCTTT. Protein sequence: CSVRNTEAFF.

This chain joins TRBV28 and TRBJ2-2, with 7 bases fitting TRBD1. CDR1 and CDR2 (germline): MDHEN, SYDVKM. V shed 6 bases, J shed 6 bases, and the junction held 16 bases outside the gene matches. This CDR3 comprises 17 residues. The chain's CDR3 is CASSYRSGRQGPGELFF. The DNA of the CDR3 is TGTGCCAGCAGCTATCGGTCGGGCAGACAGGGTCCCGGGGAGCTGTTTTTT.

The chain joins TRBV14 to TRBJ1-2; 7 bases match TRBD1. The CDR3 totals 15 residues. V lost 4 bases to trimming and J lost 7 bases; unmatched junction nucleotides: 12. Germline assignment: CDR1 SGHDN and CDR2 FVKESK. DNA for the CDR3: TGTGCCAGCAGCCGTGAGGGGGCGATTTTCGGTGGCTACACCTTC. Its translation: CASSREGAIFGGYTF.

The CDR3 loop is CASSSIDRAGAANYGYTF. DNA of the CDR3: TGTGCCAGCAGCTCGATTGACAGGGCAGGTGCTGCTAACTATGGCTACACCTTC. V is TRBV5-4 and J is TRBJ1-2; 7 bases map to TRBD1. V shed 3 bases, J shed 0 bases, and the junction held 14 bases outside the gene matches. The CDR3 consists of 18 residues. Germline CDR1 and CDR2: SGHNT and YYREEE (reference sequence).

J is TRBJ2-1 and V is TRBV11-2; 12 nucleotides agree with TRBD2. Trimming cost V 2 bases and J 11 bases; bases outside gene matches: 7. This CDR3 is built from 15 residues. CDR1 is SGHAT and CDR2 is FQNNGV in the germline V gene. The CDR3 nucleotides read TGTGCCAGCAGCTTAAACCCTAGCGGGGGGGTTAAGCAGTTCTTC. It encodes CASSLNPSGGVKQFF.